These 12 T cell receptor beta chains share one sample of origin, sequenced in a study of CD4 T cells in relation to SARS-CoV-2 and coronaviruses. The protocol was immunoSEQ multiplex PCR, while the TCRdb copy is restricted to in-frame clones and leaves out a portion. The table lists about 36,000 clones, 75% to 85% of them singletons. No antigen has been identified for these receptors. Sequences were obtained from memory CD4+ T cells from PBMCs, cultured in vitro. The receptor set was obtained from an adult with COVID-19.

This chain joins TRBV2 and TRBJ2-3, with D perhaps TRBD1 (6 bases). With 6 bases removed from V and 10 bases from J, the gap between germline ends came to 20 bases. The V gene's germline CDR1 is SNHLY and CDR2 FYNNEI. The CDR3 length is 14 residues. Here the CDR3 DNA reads TGTGCCAGCAGCCCCGGGACAACGCTATATGCGCAGTATTTT. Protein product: CASSPGTTLYAQYF.

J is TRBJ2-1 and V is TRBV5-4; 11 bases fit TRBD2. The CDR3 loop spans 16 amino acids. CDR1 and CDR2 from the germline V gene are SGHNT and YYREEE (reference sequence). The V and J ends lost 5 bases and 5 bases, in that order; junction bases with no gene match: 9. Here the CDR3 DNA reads TGTGCCAGCAGTTTCACTAGCGGGAGTTGGAACAATGAGCAGTTCTTC. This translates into CASSFTSGSWNNEQFF. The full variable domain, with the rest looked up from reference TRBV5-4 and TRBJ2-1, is ETGVTQSPTHLIKTRGQQVTLRCSSQSGHNTVSWYQQALGQGPQFIFQYYREEENGRGNFPPRFSGLQFPNYSSELNVNALELDDSALYLCASSFTSGSWNNEQFFGPGTRLTVL.

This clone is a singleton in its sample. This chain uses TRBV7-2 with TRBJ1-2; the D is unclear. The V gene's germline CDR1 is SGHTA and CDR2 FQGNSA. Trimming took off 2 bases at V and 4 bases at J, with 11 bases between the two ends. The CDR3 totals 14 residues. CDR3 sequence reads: CASSLSPVGYGYTF. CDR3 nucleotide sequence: TGTGCCAGCAGCTTAAGCCCGGTAGGCTATGGCTACACCTTC. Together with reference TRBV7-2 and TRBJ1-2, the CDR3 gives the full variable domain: GAGVSQSPSNKVTEKGKDVELRCDPISGHTALYWYRQSLGQGLEFLIYFQGNSAPDKSGLPSDRFSAERTGGSVSTLTIQRTQQEDSAVYLCASSLSPVGYGYTFGSGTRLTVV.

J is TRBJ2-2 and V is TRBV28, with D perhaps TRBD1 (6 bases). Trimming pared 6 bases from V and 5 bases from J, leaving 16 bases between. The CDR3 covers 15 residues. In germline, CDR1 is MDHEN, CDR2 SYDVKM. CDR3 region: CASSPGQPRTGELFF. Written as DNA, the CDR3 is TGTGCCAGCAGCCCCGGACAGCCCAGGACCGGGGAGCTGTTTTTT.

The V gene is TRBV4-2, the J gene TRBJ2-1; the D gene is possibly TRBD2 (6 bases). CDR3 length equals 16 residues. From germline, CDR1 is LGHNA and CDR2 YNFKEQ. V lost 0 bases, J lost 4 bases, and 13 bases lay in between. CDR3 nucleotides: TGTGCCAGCAGCCAAGATTGGAGGGGATCGTACAATGAGCAGTTCTTC. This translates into CASSQDWRGSYNEQFF.

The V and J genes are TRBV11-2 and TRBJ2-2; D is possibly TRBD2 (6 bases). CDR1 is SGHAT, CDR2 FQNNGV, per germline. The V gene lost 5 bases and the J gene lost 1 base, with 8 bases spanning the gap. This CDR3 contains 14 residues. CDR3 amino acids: CASSRDWNTGELFF. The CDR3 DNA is TGTGCCAGCAGCAGGGACTGGAACACCGGGGAGCTGTTTTTT. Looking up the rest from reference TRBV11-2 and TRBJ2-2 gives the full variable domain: EAGVAQSPRYKIIEKRQSVAFWCNPISGHATLYWYQQILGQGPKLLIQFQNNGVVDDSQLPKDRFSAERLKGVDSTLKIQPAKLEDSAVYLCASSRDWNTGELFFGEGSRLTVL.

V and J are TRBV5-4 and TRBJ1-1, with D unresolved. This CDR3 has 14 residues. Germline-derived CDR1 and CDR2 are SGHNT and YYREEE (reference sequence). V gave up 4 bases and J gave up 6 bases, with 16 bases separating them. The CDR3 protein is CASSPRSGLAEAFF. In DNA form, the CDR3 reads TGTGCCAGCAGCCCGAGGTCCGGGTTGGCTGAAGCTTTCTTT.

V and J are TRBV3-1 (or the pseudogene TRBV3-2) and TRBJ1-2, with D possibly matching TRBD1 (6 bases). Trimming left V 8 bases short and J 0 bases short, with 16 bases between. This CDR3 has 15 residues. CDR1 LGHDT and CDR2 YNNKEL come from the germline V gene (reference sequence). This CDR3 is CASPRDNLANYGYTF. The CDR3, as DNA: TGTGCCAGCCCCCGGGACAACTTAGCTAACTATGGCTACACCTTC.

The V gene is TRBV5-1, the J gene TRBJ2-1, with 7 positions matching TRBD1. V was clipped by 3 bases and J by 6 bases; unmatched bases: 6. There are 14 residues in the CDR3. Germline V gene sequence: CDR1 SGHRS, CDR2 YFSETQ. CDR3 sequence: CASSSGTDLNEQFF. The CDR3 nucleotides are TGCGCCAGCAGCTCCGGGACAGATCTCAATGAGCAGTTCTTC.

The CDR3 DNA reads as TGTGCCAGCAGTTTAAGTCTCCAGCCCCAGCATTTT. It specifies CASSLSLQPQHF. The rearrangement joins TRBV28 to TRBJ1-5; D ambiguous. Trimming removed 2 bases from V and 7 bases from J, with 6 bases in between. This CDR3 contains 12 residues. Per the germline V gene, CDR1 is MDHEN and CDR2 is SYDVKM.

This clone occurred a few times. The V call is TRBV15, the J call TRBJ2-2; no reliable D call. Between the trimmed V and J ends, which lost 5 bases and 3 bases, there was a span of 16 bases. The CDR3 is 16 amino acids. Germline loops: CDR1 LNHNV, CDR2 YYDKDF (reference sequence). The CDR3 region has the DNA TGTGCCACCAGCCGCGGCCAGTCTGTGTACACCGGGGAGCTGTTTTTT. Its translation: CATSRGQSVYTGELFF.

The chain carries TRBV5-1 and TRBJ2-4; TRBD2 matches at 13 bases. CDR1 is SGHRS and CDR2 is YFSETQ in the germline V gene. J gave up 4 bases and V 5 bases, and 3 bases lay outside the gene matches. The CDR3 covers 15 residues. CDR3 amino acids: CASRWTSGGKNIQYF. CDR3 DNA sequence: TGCGCCAGCAGGTGGACTAGCGGGGGAAAAAACATTCAGTACTTC.